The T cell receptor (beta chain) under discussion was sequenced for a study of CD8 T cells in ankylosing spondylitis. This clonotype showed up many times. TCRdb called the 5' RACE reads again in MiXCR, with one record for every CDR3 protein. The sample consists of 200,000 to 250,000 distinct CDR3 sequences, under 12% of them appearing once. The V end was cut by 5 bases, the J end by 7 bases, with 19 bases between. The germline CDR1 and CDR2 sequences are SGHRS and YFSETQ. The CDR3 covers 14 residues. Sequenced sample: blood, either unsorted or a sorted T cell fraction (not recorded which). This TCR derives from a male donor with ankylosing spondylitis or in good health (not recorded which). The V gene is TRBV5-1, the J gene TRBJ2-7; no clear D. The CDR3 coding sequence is TGCGCCAGCAGGGCCTTGAACAGCCAACAAGAGCAGTACTTC. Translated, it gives CASRALNSQQEQYF.